The 17 T cell receptor beta chains given below trace back to one sample, sequenced in a study of blood T cell repertoires in COVID-19. The assay was immunoSEQ multiplex PCR, and TCRdb's table has in-frame clones only and misses some. This table holds some 270,000 clones, about nine tenths found once. Material for sequencing was PBMCs or T cells enriched from blood (not recorded which). These receptors were obtained from a middle-aged woman who had recovered from COVID-19.

This clone appeared a few times. CDR3 nucleotide sequence: TGCAGCGTCACAATGGACAGGGGGGGATCCTACGAGCAGTACTTC. Protein sequence: CSVTMDRGGSYEQYF. V gene TRBV29-1 combines with J gene TRBJ2-7; 10 nucleotides align to TRBD1. Germline V lookup: CDR1 SQVTM, CDR2 ANQGSEA. CDR3 length: 15 amino acids. V was clipped by 6 bases and J by 1 base; unmatched bases: 9.

This chain connects TRBV28 to TRBJ2-7; D not certain. The germline gives CDR1 MDHEN, CDR2 SYDVKM. The ends were cut back, 4 bases at V and 0 bases at J, with 10 bases in the middle. The CDR3 runs 14 residues. The CDR3 loop reads CASSSVFRSYEQYF. The CDR3 DNA reads as TGTGCCAGCAGTTCGGTATTCCGCTCCTACGAGCAGTACTTC.

The CDR3 protein is CAWNGGTALMNTEAFF. CDR3 in DNA: TGTGCCTGGAATGGCGGGACGGCCTTGATGAACACTGAAGCTTTCTTT. The chain recombines TRBV30 with TRBJ1-1, with D tentatively TRBD1 (5 bases). The CDR3 spans 16 residues. V shed 4 bases and J shed 0 bases, with 18 bases lying between them. Germline values: CDR1 GTSNPN, CDR2 SVGIG (reference sequence).

V is TRBV21-1 and J is TRBJ2-1; whether TRBD1, the table's D call, matches the DNA was not checked. TRBV21-1 is reported as a pseudogene. CDR3 length equals 16 residues. The CDR3 nucleotides are TGTGCCAGCAGCAAAAGTTGCCAGGGCGACTACAATGAGCAGTTCTTC. Translation: CASSKSCQGDYNEQFF.

The CDR3 sequence: CASRVTGHYAEAFF. CDR3 nucleotides: TGTGCCAGTAGGGTGACAGGACACTACGCTGAAGCTTTCTTT. The chain combines TRBV19 with TRBJ1-1; D may be TRBD1 (6 bases). The CDR3 spans 14 residues. Deletions cut 6 bases from V and 6 bases from J, with 17 bases between. CDR1 and CDR2 (germline): LNHDA, SQIVND (reference sequence).

The chain carries TRBV2 and TRBJ1-5; no reliable D call. CDR1 is SNHLY, CDR2 FYNNEI, per germline. With 0 bases removed from V and 6 bases from J, the gap between germline ends came to 9 bases. The length of the CDR3 is 14 residues. The CDR3 reads CASSEALRGQPQHF. The CDR3 DNA reads TGTGCCAGCAGTGAAGCGCTTCGGGGTCAGCCCCAGCATTTT.

The chain has TRBV30 and TRBJ1-4, with TRBD1 identical over 8 bases. The CDR3 covers 14 residues. Germline trimming cut 5 bases from V and 6 bases from J; bases unmatched to any gene: 8. Germline V gene data show CDR1 as GTSNPN and CDR2 as SVGIG (reference sequence). CDR3 DNA: TGTGCCTGGGGCCAGGGGGCCCTAGATGAAAAACTGTTTTTT. Its protein product is CAWGQGALDEKLFF.

V gene TRBV19 combines with J gene TRBJ1-1; 7 bases agree with TRBD1. CDR1 is LNHDA, CDR2 SQIVND, per germline (reference sequence). The CDR3 has 16 amino acids. Trimming took 6 bases from V and 0 from J; bases not matched to a gene: 10. Here the CDR3 reads CASRRQGRPLNTEAFF. DNA for the CDR3: TGTGCCAGTAGGAGACAGGGTAGGCCCCTGAACACTGAAGCTTTCTTT.

The chain links TRBV6-5 to TRBJ1-2; D not certain. The length of the CDR3 is 13 residues. Germline loops: CDR1 MNHEY, CDR2 SVGAGI. V was pared by 5 bases and J by 5 bases, with 12 bases between. CDR3 region: CASSRLSNYGYTF. In DNA form, the CDR3 reads TGTGCCAGCAGTCGACTAAGTAATTATGGCTACACCTTC.

The chain has TRBV7-9 and TRBJ1-2, with D maybe TRBD1 (6 bases). Trimming cost V 4 bases and J 3 bases, with 15 bases left between them. The CDR3 runs to 15 residues. The germline V gene encodes CDR1 SEHNR and CDR2 FQNEAQ (reference sequence). For the CDR3, the DNA is TGTGCCAGCAGCTCAGAAAGGGGGAAAGACTATGGCTACACCTTC. Its translation: CASSSERGKDYGYTF.

In the case of this clone: Being one base from a much bigger clone, this may be a read error. This chain uses TRBV9 with TRBJ1-1, with 11 positions matching TRBD1. Germline CDR1 is SGDLS and CDR2 is YYNGEE. The length of the CDR3 is 14 residues. The V segment lost 2 bases and the J segment 4 bases; nucleotides outside the gene matches: 1. CDR3 nucleotide sequence: TGTGCCAGCAGCGTGGGGACAGGGGGCACTGAAGCTTTCTTT. The encoded protein is CASSVGTGGTEAFF. Filled out from reference TRBV9 and TRBJ1-1, the complete variable domain reads DSGVTQTPKHLITATGQRVTLRCSPRSGDLSVYWYQQSLDQGLQFLIQYYNGEERAKGNILERFSAQQFPDLHSELNLSSLELGDSALYFCASSVGTGGTEAFFGQGTRLTVV.

This clone turned up a few times. The V gene is TRBV18, the J gene TRBJ2-1; TRBD1 matches at 8 bases. The germline V gene encodes CDR1 KGHSH and CDR2 LQKENI. The V and J ends lost 3 bases and 4 bases, in that order; junction bases with no gene match: 11. This CDR3 spans 17 amino acids. The CDR3 reads CASSPLGGQGGYNEQFF. CDR3 nucleotide sequence: TGTGCCAGCTCACCCCTGGGAGGACAGGGAGGATACAATGAGCAGTTCTTC.

The chain couples TRBV18 to TRBJ2-7, with a tentative D call TRBD1 (6 bases). Trimming removed 3 bases from V and 2 bases from J, with 11 bases in between. Germline CDR1 reads KGHSH; CDR2 reads LQKENI. The CDR3 runs to 14 residues. The DNA for the CDR3 is TGTGCCAGCTCACCTTACAGGGAAACCTACGAGCAGTACTTC. Protein: CASSPYRETYEQYF.

The chain uses TRBV7-2 and TRBJ2-1, with 12 bases aligning to TRBD2. V was pared by 4 bases and J by 6 bases, with 7 bases of the junction left unmatched. CDR1 and CDR2 from the germline V gene are SGHTA and FQGNSA. The CDR3 contains 16 residues. CDR3 DNA sequence: TGTGCCAGCAGCTCCTACCAGGGACTAGCGGGCAATGAGCAGTTCTTC. Its translation: CASSSYQGLAGNEQFF.

The V and J genes are TRBV27 and TRBJ2-1; TRBD1 matches at 8 bases. There are 15 residues in the CDR3. V shed 5 bases and J 5 bases; nucleotides not matched to a gene: 8. From germline, CDR1 is MNHEY and CDR2 SMNVEV (reference sequence). CDR3 nucleotides: TGTGCCAGCAGTGGTCGGACAGGGCGGGACAATGAGCAGTTCTTC. This gives the protein CASSGRTGRDNEQFF.

The V and J genes are TRBV3-1 (or the pseudogene TRBV3-2) and TRBJ1-2; D call uncertain. Trimming stripped 2 bases from V and 5 bases from J, with 15 bases between. The CDR3 has 15 residues. Germline V gene data show CDR1 as LGHDT and CDR2 as YNNKEL (reference sequence). CDR3 bases: TGTGCCAGCAGCCAATATCGGGCAGGACTGTATGGCTACACCTTC. It yields the protein CASSQYRAGLYGYTF.

The chain carries TRBV3-1 (or the pseudogene TRBV3-2) and TRBJ1-4; TRBD1 might be the D (5 bases). CDR1 and CDR2 from the germline V gene are LGHDT and YNNKEL (reference sequence). The ends were cut back, 5 bases at V and 6 bases at J, with 7 bases in the middle. The CDR3 loop spans 12 amino acids. CDR3: CASSGGDEKLFF. The CDR3 bases are TGTGCCAGCAGCGGGGGGGATGAAAAACTGTTTTTT.